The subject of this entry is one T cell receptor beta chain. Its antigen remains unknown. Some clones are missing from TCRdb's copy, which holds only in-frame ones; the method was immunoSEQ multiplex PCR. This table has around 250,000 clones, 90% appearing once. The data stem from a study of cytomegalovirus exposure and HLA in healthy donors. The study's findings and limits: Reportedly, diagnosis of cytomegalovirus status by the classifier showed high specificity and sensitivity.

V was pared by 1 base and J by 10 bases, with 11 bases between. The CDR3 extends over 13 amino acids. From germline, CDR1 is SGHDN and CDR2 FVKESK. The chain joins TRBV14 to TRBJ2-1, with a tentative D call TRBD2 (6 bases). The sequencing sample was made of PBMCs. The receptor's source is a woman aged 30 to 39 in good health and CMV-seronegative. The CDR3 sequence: CASSQVSGQEQFF. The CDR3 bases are TGTGCCAGCAGCCAAGTTAGCGGACAAGAGCAGTTCTTC.